Following are 32 T cell receptor beta chains from one sample sequenced in a study of cytomegalovirus exposure and HLA in healthy donors. The PCR had 60 Vbeta and 13 Jbeta primers. Libraries were prepared by immunoSEQ multiplex PCR; TCRdb keeps only in-frame clonotypes and omits some of them. The profile covers some 160,000 clones, with 65% to 90% appearing a single time and about 6.8% taken by the ten largest. Sequencing was done on a sample of PBMCs. The source is a man aged 50-59 years in good health and CMV-seropositive.

This rearrangement joins TRBV19 to TRBJ2-1; 15 bases are shared with TRBD2. The CDR3 has 18 amino acids. The junction had 3 bases not matched to a gene; V was cut back by 3 bases and J by 0 bases. Germline-derived CDR1 and CDR2 are LNHDA and SQIVND (reference sequence). Here the CDR3 DNA reads TGTGCCAGTAGTATGGGGACTAGCGGGGGGAGCTCCTACAATGAGCAGTTCTTC. Translation: CASSMGTSGGSSYNEQFF.

The gene calls are TRBV10-1 and TRBJ2-3; D not resolved. Trimming took off 0 bases at V and 2 bases at J, with 15 bases between the two ends. Germline V gene sequence: CDR1 WNHNN, CDR2 SYGVQD (reference sequence). This CDR3 region has 17 residues. CDR3 protein: CASSESVTDTYTDTQYF. As DNA, the CDR3 is TGCGCCAGCAGTGAGTCTGTCACCGACACATACACAGATACGCAGTATTTT.

The chain joins TRBV27 to TRBJ1-6, with D hard to call. With 7 bases removed from V and 9 bases from J, the gap between germline ends came to 19 bases. The CDR3 loop spans 15 amino acids. CDR1 and CDR2 from the germline V gene are MNHEY and SMNVEV (reference sequence). The CDR3 loop reads CASKTAGRDGSPLHF. CDR3 nucleotide sequence: TGTGCCAGCAAAACAGCGGGGAGAGATGGTTCACCCCTCCACTTT.

The J gene is TRBJ1-1, the V gene TRBV19, with 8 bases aligning to TRBD1. Germline V gives CDR1 LNHDA, CDR2 SQIVND (reference sequence). The V and J ends lost 0 bases and 0 bases, in that order; junction bases with no gene match: 6. The length of the CDR3 is 17 residues. The CDR3 reads CASSIDAGGPLNTEAFF. The DNA for the CDR3 is TGTGCCAGTAGTATAGATGCAGGGGGCCCTCTGAACACTGAAGCTTTCTTT.

This chain links TRBV5-1 with TRBJ2-5, with TRBD1 identical over 7 bases. J gave up 6 bases and V 5 bases, and 10 bases lay outside the gene matches. The CDR3 contains 14 residues. The germline gives CDR1 SGHRS, CDR2 YFSETQ. The CDR3 here is CASSHTGVPKTQYF. The CDR3 DNA sequence: TGCGCCAGCAGTCACACAGGGGTTCCCAAGACCCAGTACTTC.

This sequence joins TRBV7-8 and TRBJ1-4; 7 bases fit TRBD1. CDR1 SGHVS and CDR2 FQNEAQ come from the germline V gene. V gave up 4 bases and J gave up 8 bases; unmatched junction bases: 7. The CDR3 totals 14 residues. The chain's CDR3 is CASSYRDSQEKLFF. CDR3 sequence (DNA): TGTGCCAGCAGCTACCGGGACAGCCAGGAAAAACTGTTTTTT. The entire variable domain, with the rest obtained from reference TRBV7-8 and TRBJ1-4, is as follows: GAGVSQSPRYKVAKRGQDVALRCDPISGHVSLFWYQQALGQGPEFLTYFQNEAQLDKSGLPSDRFFAERPEGSVSTLKIQRTQQEDSAVYLCASSYRDSQEKLFFGSGTQLSVL.

This clone has just a few counts. The chain recombines TRBV7-8 with TRBJ1-4; 7 positions match TRBD1. J lost 10 bases, V lost 2 bases, and 10 bases had no gene match. Germline V lookup: CDR1 SGHVS, CDR2 FQNEAQ. This CDR3 contains 15 residues. The CDR3 nucleotides read TGTGCCAGCAGCTTAAGGGAGCAGGGGGAAGGAAAACTGTTTTTT. Amino acid sequence: CASSLREQGEGKLFF.

V gene TRBV5-1 combines with J gene TRBJ1-2; TRBD1 aligns across 10 bases. Germline V lookup: CDR1 SGHRS, CDR2 YFSETQ. The V gene end was trimmed by 4 bases and the J gene end by 10 bases; junction bases not matched to a gene: 10. The CDR3 length is 14 residues. The CDR3 region has the DNA TGCGCCAGCAGCCCCGGACAGGGGGATGGTGTCTACACCTTC. Encoded protein: CASSPGQGDGVYTF.

Worth noting for this clone: At the DNA level, this CDR3 is encoded by other sequences in the same sample as well. The chain uses TRBV10-3 and TRBJ1-5; D perhaps matches TRBD1 (5 bases). Germline V gene lookup returns CDR1 ENHRY and CDR2 SYGVKD. The V gene lost 0 bases and the J gene lost 4 bases, with 10 bases spanning the gap. The CDR3 loop spans 15 amino acids. The CDR3 here is CAISESGGGNQPQHF. The CDR3 DNA follows: TGTGCCATCAGTGAGTCTGGCGGGGGAAATCAGCCCCAGCATTTT.

This clone occurred once. The chain employs TRBV7-2 and TRBJ2-2, with 9 positions matching TRBD2. This CDR3 spans 16 amino acids. Per the germline V gene, CDR1 is SGHTA and CDR2 is FQGNSA. With V trimmed by 3 bases and J by 4 bases, 6 bases remained unmatched. This CDR3 reads CASSFRGGAGTGELFF. CDR3 nucleotides: TGTGCCAGCAGCTTCCGCGGGGGGGCGGGCACCGGGGAGCTGTTTTTT.

The rearrangement uses TRBV9 and TRBJ2-1, with a tentative D call TRBD2 (7 bases). V was trimmed by 0 bases and J by 0 bases, leaving 16 bases between them. The CDR3 covers 18 residues. CDR1 SGDLS and CDR2 YYNGEE come from the germline V gene. CDR3 sequence (DNA): TGTGCCAGCAGCGTAGCTCGGGGGGCCTCGTCCTCCTACAATGAGCAGTTCTTC. It specifies CASSVARGASSSYNEQFF. Supplemented by reference TRBV9 and TRBJ2-1, the full variable domain reads DSGVTQTPKHLITATGQRVTLRCSPRSGDLSVYWYQQSLDQGLQFLIQYYNGEERAKGNILERFSAQQFPDLHSELNLSSLELGDSALYFCASSVARGASSSYNEQFFGPGTRLTVL.

The rearrangement links TRBV6-4 to TRBJ2-5; 7 bases align to TRBD1. J was trimmed by 4 bases and V by 5 bases; bases with no gene match: 4. The CDR3 has 13 residues. CDR1 and CDR2 (germline): MRHNA, SNTAGT. This CDR3 is CASSYRGGETQYF. The CDR3 coding sequence is TGTGCCAGCAGTTACAGGGGCGGAGAGACCCAGTACTTC.

This clone showed up just once. The gene calls are TRBV10-3 and TRBJ2-5; perhaps TRBD1 as D (5 bases). V was clipped by 4 bases and J by 1 base, with 7 bases between them. The CDR3 extends over 13 amino acids. Looked up from germline, CDR1 is ENHRY and CDR2 is SYGVKD. The CDR3 bases are TGTGCCATCAGTGTTGGGGCCCAAGAGACCCAGTACTTC. It encodes CAISVGAQETQYF.

V and J are TRBV6-5 and TRBJ1-2, with TRBD1 as a possible D gene (6 bases). The CDR3 runs to 15 residues. V lost 9 bases, J lost 5 bases, and 22 bases lay in between. Germline V gene sequence: CDR1 MNHEY, CDR2 SVGAGI. This chain's CDR3 is CASKFGRDISYGYTF. The DNA for the CDR3 is TGTGCCAGTAAATTCGGCAGGGACATTTCATATGGCTACACCTTC.

This sequence joins TRBV13 and TRBJ1-3; the D gene is possibly TRBD1 (6 bases). The V end lost 5 bases, the J end lost 0 bases, and 20 bases lay between the germline ends. The CDR3 runs to 18 residues. The germline V gene encodes CDR1 PRHDT and CDR2 FYEKMQ (reference sequence). This CDR3 is CASSAWDKATLSGNTIYF. In DNA form, the CDR3 reads TGTGCCAGCAGCGCTTGGGACAAAGCCACTCTCTCTGGAAACACCATATATTTT.

This rearrangement joins TRBV27 to TRBJ2-1, with TRBD2 as a possible D gene (7 bases). CDR1 and CDR2 from the germline V gene are MNHEY and SMNVEV (reference sequence). Trimming stripped 5 bases from V and 8 bases from J, with 10 bases between. The CDR3 sequence is 12 residues long. CDR3 amino acids: CASSGGAHEQFF. In DNA form, the CDR3 reads TGTGCCAGCAGTGGGGGGGCCCATGAGCAGTTCTTC.

The rearrangement links TRBV7-8 to TRBJ1-1, with 7 bases lining up with TRBD1. The CDR3 has 16 amino acids. The V and J ends lost 5 bases and 1 base, in that order; junction bases with no gene match: 10. The germline V gene encodes CDR1 SGHVS and CDR2 FQNEAQ. The CDR3 here is CASSLVTGVKNTEAFF. CDR3 nucleotide sequence: TGTGCCAGCAGCCTAGTTACAGGGGTTAAGAACACTGAAGCTTTCTTT.

This rearrangement joins TRBV2 to TRBJ2-5, with 10 bases matching TRBD1. With 4 bases clipped from V and 7 bases from J, the junction kept 9 bases outside the gene matches. The CDR3 spans 15 residues. The germline V gene has CDR1 SNHLY and CDR2 FYNNEI. As DNA, the CDR3 is TGTGCCAGCAGTGGAGACAGGGGGCCCTCGGGGACCCAGTACTTC. Encoded protein: CASSGDRGPSGTQYF.

The chain is built from TRBV30 and TRBJ2-2, with TRBD2 as a possible D gene (5 bases). The germline CDR1 and CDR2 sequences are GTSNPN and SVGIG (reference sequence). V lost 5 bases, J lost 5 bases, and 18 bases lay in between. The CDR3 contains 15 residues. This CDR3 is CAWGRRVGATGELFF. In DNA, the CDR3 is TGTGCCTGGGGGCGGCGGGTCGGAGCGACCGGGGAGCTGTTTTTT.

This clone has a single count. This rearrangement joins TRBV9 to TRBJ2-1; D might be TRBD2 (6 bases). V was pared by 3 bases and J by 0 bases, with 10 bases between. Germline V gene sequence: CDR1 SGDLS, CDR2 YYNGEE. This CDR3 comprises 15 residues. This CDR3 reads CASSATGGSYNEQFF. For the CDR3, the DNA is TGTGCCAGCAGCGCCACCGGGGGCTCCTACAATGAGCAGTTCTTC.

The chain links TRBV2 to TRBJ2-3, with TRBD2 matching 7 bases. The V and J ends lost 0 bases and 0 bases, in that order; junction bases with no gene match: 3. The CDR3 is 16 amino acids. Germline CDR1 SNHLY, CDR2 FYNNEI. DNA of the CDR3: TGTGCCAGCAGTGAAGCAGCGGGGTCTAGCACAGATACGCAGTATTTT. The encoded protein is CASSEAAGSSTDTQYF.

This sequence joins TRBV7-3 and TRBJ2-5, with 9 bases fitting TRBD1. Germline loops: CDR1 SGHTA, CDR2 FQGTGA. This CDR3 contains 15 residues. J was trimmed by 4 bases and V by 5 bases; bases with no gene match: 8. As DNA, the CDR3 is TGTGCCAGCAGCCTAAACAGGGGGCTGGGAGAGACCCAGTACTTC. This codes for CASSLNRGLGETQYF.

The chain has TRBV28 and TRBJ2-2; 11 bases match TRBD2. The CDR3 has 15 amino acids. Trimming cost V 6 bases and J 7 bases; bases outside gene matches: 7. Germline loops: CDR1 MDHEN, CDR2 SYDVKM. The CDR3 loop is CASSLAGGRDGELFF. In DNA, the CDR3 is TGTGCCAGCAGCCTAGCGGGGGGCCGAGACGGGGAGCTGTTTTTT.

The chain's CDR3 is CASSESAGRGIFLNEQFF. The DNA of the CDR3 is TGTGCCAGCAGTGAAAGTGCTGGGAGGGGGATTTTTTTAAATGAGCAGTTCTTC. The rearrangement links TRBV6-1 to TRBJ2-1; TRBD2 might be the D (7 bases). Germline loops: CDR1 MNHNS, CDR2 SASEGT. There are 18 residues in the CDR3. The V end was cut by 2 bases, the J end by 7 bases, with 24 bases between.

The chain couples TRBV5-1 to TRBJ1-2; possibly TRBD1 for D (5 bases). CDR1 is SGHRS and CDR2 is YFSETQ in the germline V gene. V was shortened by 5 bases and J by 6 bases, with 14 bases between the two germline ends. This CDR3 is built from 13 residues. The CDR3, as DNA: TGCGCCAGCAGATGGACACCTTCGGATGGCTACACCTTC. It specifies CASRWTPSDGYTF.

The CDR3 DNA is TGTGCCAGCAGCTTAGCGCGGGTCGGCACTGAAGCTTTCTTT. It encodes CASSLARVGTEAFF. The chain links TRBV7-8 to TRBJ1-1, with D unclear. Deletions cut 0 bases from V and 4 bases from J, with 9 bases between. Looked up from germline, CDR1 is SGHVS and CDR2 is FQNEAQ. This CDR3 has 14 amino acids.

This clone was recorded only once. The chain's CDR3 is CASSQDFSQGEGNQPQHF. The DNA for the CDR3 is TGCGCCAGCAGCCAAGATTTCTCACAGGGGGAGGGCAATCAGCCCCAGCATTTT. V and J are TRBV4-1 and TRBJ1-5; 8 nucleotides match TRBD1. The CDR3 is made up of 18 amino acids. J lost 2 bases, V lost 0 bases, and 9 bases had no gene match. Germline CDR1 reads MGHRA; CDR2 reads YSYEKL.

This clone has only one observation. V is TRBV6-1 and J is TRBJ1-2; 10 bases fit TRBD1. The CDR3 consists of 15 residues. CDR1 is MNHNS and CDR2 is SASEGT in the germline V gene. V was pared by 7 bases and J by 8 bases, with 13 bases of the junction left unmatched. The CDR3 nucleotides read TGTGCCAGCAAGGCCGCCGGGACAGGGGAAGGGGGCTACACCTTC. Translated: CASKAAGTGEGGYTF.

As DNA, the CDR3 is TGTGCCATCAGTGGAGGGGACAGCAACACTGAAGCTTTCTTT. Amino acid sequence: CAISGGDSNTEAFF. The V gene is TRBV10-3, the J gene TRBJ1-1; 7 bases align to TRBD1. The V gene end was trimmed by 4 bases and the J gene end by 2 bases; junction bases not matched to a gene: 4. The CDR3 loop spans 14 amino acids. Germline CDR1 reads ENHRY; CDR2 reads SYGVKD.

The chain carries TRBV29-1 and TRBJ1-4; 7 bases align to TRBD1. The CDR3 loop spans 13 amino acids. Losses at the gene ends were 1 base for V and 8 bases for J; bases not matched to a gene: 4. Germline V gene sequence: CDR1 SQVTM, CDR2 ANQGSEA. The CDR3 coding sequence is TGCAGCGTTGAAGGACAGGGTAGGGAAAAACTGTTTTTT. Its protein product is CSVEGQGREKLFF.

J is TRBJ1-6 and V is TRBV7-9, with D perhaps matching TRBD1 (5 bases). Germline-derived CDR1 and CDR2 are SEHNR and FQNEAQ (reference sequence). The V end lost 1 base, the J end lost 9 bases, and 10 bases lay between the germline ends. The CDR3 consists of 14 residues. DNA of the CDR3: TGTGCCAGCAGCTTAGAGGTGGGGGGTTCACCCCTCCACTTT. Its translation is CASSLEVGGSPLHF. The whole variable domain, remainder taken from reference TRBV7-9 and TRBJ1-6, is DTGVSQNPRHKITKRGQNVTFRCDPISEHNRLYWYRQTLGQGPEFLTYFQNEAQLEKSRLLSDRFSAERPKGSFSTLEIQRTEQGDSAMYLCASSLEVGGSPLHFGNGTRLTVT.

This rearrangement joins TRBV18 to TRBJ1-2, with D possibly being TRBD1 (6 bases). Trimming stripped 2 bases from V and 8 bases from J, with 15 bases between. The length of the CDR3 is 14 residues. Looked up from germline, CDR1 is KGHSH and CDR2 is LQKENI. The DNA of the CDR3 is TGTGCCAGCTCACCATCATGGGGGCTCGACGGCTACACCTTC. Protein: CASSPSWGLDGYTF. Full variable domain (missing parts from reference TRBV18 and TRBJ1-2): NAGVMQNPRHLVRRRGQEARLRCSPMKGHSHVYWYRQLPEEGLKFMVYLQKENIIDESGMPKERFSAEFPKEGPSILRIQQVVRGDSAAYFCASSPSWGLDGYTFGSGTRLTVV.